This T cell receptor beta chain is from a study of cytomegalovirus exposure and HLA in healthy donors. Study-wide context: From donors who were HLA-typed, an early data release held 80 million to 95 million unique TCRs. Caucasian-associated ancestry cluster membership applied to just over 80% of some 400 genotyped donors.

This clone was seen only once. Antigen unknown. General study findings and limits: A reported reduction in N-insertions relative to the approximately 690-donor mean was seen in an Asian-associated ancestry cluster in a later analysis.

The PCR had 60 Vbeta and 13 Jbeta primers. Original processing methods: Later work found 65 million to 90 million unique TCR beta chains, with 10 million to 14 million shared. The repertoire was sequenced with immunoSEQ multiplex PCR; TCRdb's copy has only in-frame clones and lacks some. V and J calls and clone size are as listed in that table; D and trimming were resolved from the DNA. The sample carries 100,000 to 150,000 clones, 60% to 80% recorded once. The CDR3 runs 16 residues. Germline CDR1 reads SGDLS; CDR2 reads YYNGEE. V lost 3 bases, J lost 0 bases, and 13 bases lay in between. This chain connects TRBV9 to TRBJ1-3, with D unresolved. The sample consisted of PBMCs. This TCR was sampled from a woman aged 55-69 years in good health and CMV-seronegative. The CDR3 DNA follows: TGTGCCAGCAGCGCCAATCCAACGAGCTCTGGAAACACCATATATTTT. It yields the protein CASSANPTSSGNTIYF.